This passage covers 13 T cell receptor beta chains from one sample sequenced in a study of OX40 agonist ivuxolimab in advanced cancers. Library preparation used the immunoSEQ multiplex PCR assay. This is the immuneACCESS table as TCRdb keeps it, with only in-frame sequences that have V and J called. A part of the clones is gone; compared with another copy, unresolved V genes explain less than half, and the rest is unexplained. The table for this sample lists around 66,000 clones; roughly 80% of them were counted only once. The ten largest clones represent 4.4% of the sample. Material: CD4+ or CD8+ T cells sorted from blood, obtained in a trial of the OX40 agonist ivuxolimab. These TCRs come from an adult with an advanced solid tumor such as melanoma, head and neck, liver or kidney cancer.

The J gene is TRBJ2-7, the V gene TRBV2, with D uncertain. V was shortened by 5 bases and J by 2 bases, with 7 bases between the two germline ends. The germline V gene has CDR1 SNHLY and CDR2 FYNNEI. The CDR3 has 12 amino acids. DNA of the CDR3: TGTGCCAGCAGTCCCCGCACCTACGAGCAGTACTTC. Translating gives CASSPRTYEQYF. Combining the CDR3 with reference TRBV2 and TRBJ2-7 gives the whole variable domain EPEVTQTPSHQVTQMGQEVILRCVPISNHLYFYWYRQILGQKVEFLVSFYNNEISEKSEIFDDQFSVERPDGSNFTLKIRSTKLEDSAMYFCASSPRTYEQYFGPGTRLTVT.

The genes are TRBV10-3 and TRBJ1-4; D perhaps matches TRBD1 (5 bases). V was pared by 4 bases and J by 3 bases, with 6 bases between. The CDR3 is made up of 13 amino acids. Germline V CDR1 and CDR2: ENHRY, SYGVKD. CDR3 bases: TGTGCCATCAGTGGACAGCCTAATGAAAAACTGTTTTTT. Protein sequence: CAISGQPNEKLFF.

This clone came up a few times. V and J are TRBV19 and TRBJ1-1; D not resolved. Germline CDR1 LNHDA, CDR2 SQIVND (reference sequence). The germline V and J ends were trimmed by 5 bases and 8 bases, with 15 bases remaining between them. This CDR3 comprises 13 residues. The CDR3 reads CASSGPILGEAFF. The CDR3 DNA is TGTGCCAGTAGTGGACCTATCCTAGGGGAAGCTTTCTTT. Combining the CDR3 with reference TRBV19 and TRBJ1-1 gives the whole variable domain DGGITQSPKYLFRKEGQNVTLSCEQNLNHDAMYWYRQDPGQGLRLIYYSQIVNDFQKGDIAEGYSVSREKKESFPLTVTSAQKNPTAFYLCASSGPILGEAFFGQGTRLTVV.

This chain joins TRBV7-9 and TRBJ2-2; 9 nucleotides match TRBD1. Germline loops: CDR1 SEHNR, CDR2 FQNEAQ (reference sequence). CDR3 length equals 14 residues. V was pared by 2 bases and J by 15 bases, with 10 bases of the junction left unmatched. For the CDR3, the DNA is TGTGCCAGCAGCTTATTACCGACAGGGGGTCCGGTGTTTTTT. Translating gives CASSLLPTGGPVFF. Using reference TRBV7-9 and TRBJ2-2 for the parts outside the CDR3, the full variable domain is DTGVSQNPRHKITKRGQNVTFRCDPISEHNRLYWYRQTLGQGPEFLTYFQNEAQLEKSRLLSDRFSAERPKGSFSTLEIQRTEQGDSAMYLCASSLLPTGGPVFFGEGSRLTVL.

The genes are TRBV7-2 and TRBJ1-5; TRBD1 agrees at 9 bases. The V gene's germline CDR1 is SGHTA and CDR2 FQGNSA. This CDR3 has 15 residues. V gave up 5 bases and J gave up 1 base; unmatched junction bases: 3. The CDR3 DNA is TGTGCCAGCAGCCTAGGACAGGGGAGCAATCAGCCCCAGCATTTT. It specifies CASSLGQGSNQPQHF. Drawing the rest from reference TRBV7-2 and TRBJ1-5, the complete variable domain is GAGVSQSPSNKVTEKGKDVELRCDPISGHTALYWYRQSLGQGLEFLIYFQGNSAPDKSGLPSDRFSAERTGGSVSTLTIQRTQQEDSAVYLCASSLGQGSNQPQHFGDGTRLSIL.

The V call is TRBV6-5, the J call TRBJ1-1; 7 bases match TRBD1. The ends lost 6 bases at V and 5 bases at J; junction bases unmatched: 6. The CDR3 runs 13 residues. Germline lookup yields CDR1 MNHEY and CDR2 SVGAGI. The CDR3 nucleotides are TGTGCCAGCAGCCGTCAGGGGGAAACTGAAGCTTTCTTT. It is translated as CASSRQGETEAFF.

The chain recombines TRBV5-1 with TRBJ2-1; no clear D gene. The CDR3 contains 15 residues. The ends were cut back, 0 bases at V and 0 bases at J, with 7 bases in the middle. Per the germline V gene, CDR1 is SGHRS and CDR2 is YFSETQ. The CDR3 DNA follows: TGCGCCAGCAGCTTGGCAGGCACCTCCTACAATGAGCAGTTCTTC. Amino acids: CASSLAGTSYNEQFF.

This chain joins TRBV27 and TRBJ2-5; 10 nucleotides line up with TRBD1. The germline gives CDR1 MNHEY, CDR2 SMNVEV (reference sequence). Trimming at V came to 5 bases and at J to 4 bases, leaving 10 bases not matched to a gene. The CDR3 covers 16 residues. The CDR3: CASSTYGTGEGETQYF. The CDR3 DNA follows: TGTGCCAGCAGTACCTACGGGACAGGGGAGGGAGAGACCCAGTACTTC.

The CDR3: CAIRMRSGTDTQYF. Here the CDR3 DNA reads TGTGCCATCCGCATGCGCTCGGGCACAGATACGCAGTATTTT. The chain uses TRBV6-1 and TRBJ2-3, with D uncertain. V was cut by 10 bases and J by 1 base, with 15 bases left in between. The germline V gene has CDR1 MNHNS and CDR2 SASEGT. This CDR3 region has 14 residues.

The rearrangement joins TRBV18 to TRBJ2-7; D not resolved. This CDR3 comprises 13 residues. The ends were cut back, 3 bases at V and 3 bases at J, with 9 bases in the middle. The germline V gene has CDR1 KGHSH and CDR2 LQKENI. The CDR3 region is CASSPPSLYEQYF. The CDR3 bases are TGTGCCAGCTCACCCCCGTCGCTCTACGAGCAGTACTTC.

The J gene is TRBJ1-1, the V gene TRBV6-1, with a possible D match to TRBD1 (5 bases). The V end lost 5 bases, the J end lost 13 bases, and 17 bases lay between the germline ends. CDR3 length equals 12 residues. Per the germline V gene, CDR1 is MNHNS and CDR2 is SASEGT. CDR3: CASSYGGSGFFF. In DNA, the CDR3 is TGTGCCAGCAGTTATGGGGGTTCTGGGTTTTTCTTT.

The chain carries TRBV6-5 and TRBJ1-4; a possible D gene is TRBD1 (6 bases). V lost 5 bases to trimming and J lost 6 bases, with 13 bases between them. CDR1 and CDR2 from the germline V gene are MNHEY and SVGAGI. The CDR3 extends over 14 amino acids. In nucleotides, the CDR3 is TGTGCCAGCAGTCCCGGACAGTCGTATGAAAAACTGTTTTTT. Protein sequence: CASSPGQSYEKLFF.

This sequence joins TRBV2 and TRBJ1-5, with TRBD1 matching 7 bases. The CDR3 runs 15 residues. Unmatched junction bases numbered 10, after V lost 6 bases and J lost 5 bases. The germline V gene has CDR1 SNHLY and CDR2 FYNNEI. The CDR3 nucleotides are TGTGCCAGCAGCCAAAGTGGGACAGCGGATCAGCCCCAGCATTTT. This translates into CASSQSGTADQPQHF.